The 25 T cell receptor beta chains in this list originate from one sample, sequenced in a study of T-cell memory formation after mild COVID-19. Via MiXCR, TCRdb re-called the 5' RACE reads, giving one row per CDR3 protein. Here the sample spans about 110,000 distinct CDR3 sequences, around 12% being singletons. Sequencing input: PBMCs or a T cell subset sorted from them (not recorded which). The receptors were gathered from an adult woman who had mild COVID-19 (a few samples of this study predate the infection). Cell type and time point are not known.

A few counts support this clonotype. V usage is TRBV29-1 and J usage is TRBJ2-7; D remains ambiguous. This CDR3 has 13 residues. Germline-derived CDR1 and CDR2 are SQVTM and ANQGSEA. V shed 3 bases and J shed 4 bases, with 13 bases lying between them. DNA of the CDR3: TGCAGCGTTGAGAGCCAGTCCGGTTACGAGCAGTACTTC. This codes for CSVESQSGYEQYF.

This clonotype was seen a handful of times. The chain is built from TRBV5-1 and TRBJ2-3; D perhaps matches TRBD1 (6 bases). Germline values: CDR1 SGHRS, CDR2 YFSETQ. The CDR3 consists of 16 residues. V lost 2 bases to trimming and J lost 5 bases, with 18 bases between them. In DNA form, the CDR3 reads TGCGCCAGCAGCTTCGCATCCACAGGGAGTCAAGATACGCAGTATTTT. This sequence encodes CASSFASTGSQDTQYF.

This clonotype was counted between two and nine times. The rearrangement links TRBV27 to TRBJ1-1; 11 bases fit TRBD1. CDR3 length: 15 amino acids. J lost 1 base, V lost 5 bases, and 3 bases had no gene match. Germline V gives CDR1 MNHEY, CDR2 SMNVEV (reference sequence). CDR3 in amino acids: CASSMGTGGNTEAFF. CDR3 DNA sequence: TGTGCCAGCAGTATGGGGACAGGGGGGAACACTGAAGCTTTCTTT.

This clonotype was observed a handful of times. The chain carries TRBV7-9 and TRBJ2-5; D is uncertain. V was cut by 3 bases and J by 5 bases, with 4 bases left in between. CDR3 length: 11 amino acids. The germline V gene encodes CDR1 SEHNR and CDR2 FQNEAQ (reference sequence). CDR3 sequence reads: CASSLFETQYF. CDR3 bases: TGTGCCAGCAGCTTGTTTGAGACCCAGTACTTC.

The V call is TRBV12-3 or TRBV12-4, the J call TRBJ2-3; the match to TRBD2 covers 8 bases. This CDR3 is 15 amino acids long. The V and J ends lost 2 bases and 4 bases, in that order; junction bases with no gene match: 5. The CDR3, as DNA: TGTGCCAGCAGTTTAAGACTCGGGGGGGCAGATACGCAGTATTTT. It specifies CASSLRLGGADTQYF.

This clonotype was observed a handful of times. The chain couples TRBV7-2 to TRBJ2-7; possibly TRBD2 for D (6 bases). The germline gives CDR1 SGHTA, CDR2 FQGNSA. The CDR3 covers 16 residues. V lost 5 bases, J lost 3 bases, and 20 bases lay in between. The CDR3 coding sequence is TGTGCCAGCAGCCTGTCGCCTAGCGCGCCCTTCTACGAGCAGTACTTC. This sequence encodes CASSLSPSAPFYEQYF.

Only a few counts were recorded for this clonotype. The genes are TRBV20-1 and TRBJ2-7, with D perhaps TRBD1 (5 bases). The length of the CDR3 is 13 residues. V dropped 3 bases and J dropped 4 bases, with 13 bases sitting between them. Per the germline V gene, CDR1 is DFQATT and CDR2 is SNEGSKA (reference sequence). Here the CDR3 reads CSASWGRGYEQYF. In DNA form, the CDR3 reads TGCAGTGCTAGCTGGGGTAGGGGATACGAGCAGTACTTC.

This clonotype was counted ten times or more. V and J are TRBV5-1 and TRBJ2-1, with 8 bases fitting TRBD2. J lost 6 bases, V lost 5 bases, and 7 bases had no gene match. CDR1 and CDR2 (germline): SGHRS, YFSETQ. CDR3 length: 14 residues. This chain's CDR3 is CASRTSDTRNEQFF. In DNA form, the CDR3 reads TGCGCCAGCAGGACTAGCGACACTCGCAATGAGCAGTTCTTC.

This clonotype occurred a few times. The V gene is TRBV19, the J gene TRBJ2-1; D ambiguous. CDR1 is LNHDA and CDR2 is SQIVND in the germline V gene (reference sequence). The CDR3 is 9 amino acids. Trimming removed 4 bases from V and 10 bases from J, with 2 bases in between. The CDR3 DNA is TGTGCCAGTAGTAACGAGCAGTTCTTC. Amino acid sequence: CASSNEQFF. Variable domain in full (rest from reference TRBV19 and TRBJ2-1): DGGITQSPKYLFRKEGQNVTLSCEQNLNHDAMYWYRQDPGQGLRLIYYSQIVNDFQKGDIAEGYSVSREKKESFPLTVTSAQKNPTAFYLCASSNEQFFGPGTRLTVL.

The V call is TRBV5-5, the J call TRBJ1-1; no reliable D call. Trimming cost V 0 bases and J 1 base, with 13 bases left between them. This CDR3 region has 16 residues. The germline gives CDR1 SGHKS, CDR2 YYEKEE (reference sequence). The CDR3: CASSLVGPLGNTEAFF. CDR3 DNA: TGTGCCAGCAGCTTGGTAGGTCCTTTAGGGAACACTGAAGCTTTCTTT.

The V and J genes are TRBV11-2 and TRBJ2-1, with 10 nucleotides matching TRBD2. The CDR3 is made up of 16 amino acids. In germline, CDR1 is SGHAT, CDR2 FQNNGV. Trimming removed 5 bases from V and 4 bases from J; junction bases left unmatched: 8. The CDR3 nucleotides are TGTGCCAGCAGCCCTCTACTAGCGGGGTTGTACAATGAGCAGTTCTTC. Translation: CASSPLLAGLYNEQFF.

This chain joins TRBV7-2 and TRBJ2-5; 13 bases map to TRBD2. Losses at the gene ends were 4 bases for V and 2 bases for J; bases not matched to a gene: 10. The CDR3 has 18 residues. The germline V gene encodes CDR1 SGHTA and CDR2 FQGNSA. CDR3 nucleotides: TGTGCCAGCAGCTCACCAGAGGGACTAGCGGGGACGCAAGAGACCCAGTACTTC. It specifies CASSSPEGLAGTQETQYF.

The rearrangement uses TRBV9 and TRBJ2-1; the match to TRBD1 covers 10 bases. CDR3 size: 14 residues. V shed 0 bases, J shed 10 bases, and the junction held 4 bases outside the gene matches. Germline V gives CDR1 SGDLS, CDR2 YYNGEE. CDR3 in amino acids: CASSVEGTGDEQFF. The DNA for the CDR3 is TGTGCCAGCAGCGTAGAGGGGACAGGGGACGAGCAGTTCTTC.

This clonotype was seen more than once but under ten times. The chain has TRBV11-1 and TRBJ2-3; TRBD1 aligns across 9 bases. The CDR3 consists of 16 residues. The V and J ends lost 3 bases and 4 bases, in that order; junction bases with no gene match: 8. The germline V gene encodes CDR1 SGHAT and CDR2 FQDESV (reference sequence). The CDR3 nucleotides read TGTGCCAGCAGCTTGACTACAGGGGGCTGGCCAGATACGCAGTATTTT. This sequence encodes CASSLTTGGWPDTQYF.

This clonotype was seen a handful of times. J is TRBJ2-1 and V is TRBV5-1; TRBD1 aligns across 7 bases. Germline trimming cut 3 bases from V and 9 bases from J; bases unmatched to any gene: 6. Germline V CDR1 and CDR2: SGHRS, YFSETQ. CDR3 length: 13 residues. The DNA for the CDR3 is TGCGCCAGCAGCTCCACAGGGGACGTTGAGCAGTTCTTC. This gives the protein CASSSTGDVEQFF.

This clonotype was seen many times. The rearrangement uses TRBV28 and TRBJ2-7; TRBD1 might be the D (6 bases). V lost 3 bases to trimming and J lost 2 bases, with 8 bases between them. The CDR3 totals 13 residues. Germline-derived CDR1 and CDR2 are MDHEN and SYDVKM. In DNA, the CDR3 is TGTGCCAGCAGTTTCGAGGGGGCCTACGAGCAGTACTTC. It yields the protein CASSFEGAYEQYF.

This clonotype was found a few times. The chain recombines TRBV20-1 with TRBJ2-3, with 7 bases that match TRBD1. Germline CDR1 reads DFQATT; CDR2 reads SNEGSKA (reference sequence). Trimming removed 6 bases from V and 2 bases from J; junction bases left unmatched: 5. This CDR3 contains 13 residues. The chain's CDR3 is CSARDSYTDTQYF. The CDR3 region has the DNA TGCAGTGCCCGGGACAGTTACACAGATACGCAGTATTTT.

This clonotype has a handful of counts. The chain recombines TRBV30 with TRBJ1-2; TRBD1 aligns across 11 bases. V gave up 2 bases and J gave up 5 bases; unmatched junction bases: 7. Germline V gene lookup returns CDR1 GTSNPN and CDR2 SVGIG (reference sequence). The CDR3 has 15 residues. The CDR3 DNA sequence: TGTGCCTGGAGTTTAGGGGGGACAGGGGGGTATGGCTACACCTTC. It translates to CAWSLGGTGGYGYTF.

The gene calls are TRBV12-3 or TRBV12-4 and TRBJ2-1; D gene unclear. This CDR3 has 15 amino acids. Between the trimmed V and J ends, which lost 6 bases and 10 bases, there was a span of 22 bases. The CDR3 nucleotides read TGTGCCAGCAGCCCCTACCCCGGCGGCGTGTTGGAGCAGTTCTTC. Translating it yields CASSPYPGGVLEQFF.

This clonotype was observed a few times. This sequence joins TRBV7-9 and TRBJ2-2; D gene ambiguous. Trimming removed 6 bases from V and 2 bases from J, with 7 bases in between. The CDR3 covers 13 residues. Germline assignment: CDR1 SEHNR and CDR2 FQNEAQ (reference sequence). The CDR3 region is CASSWTNTGELFF. DNA for the CDR3: TGTGCCAGCAGTTGGACCAACACCGGGGAGCTGTTTTTT.

In this sample, this clonotype turned up a few times. The V gene is TRBV7-9, the J gene TRBJ1-1; D remains ambiguous. Germline V gene data show CDR1 as SEHNR and CDR2 as FQNEAQ (reference sequence). The CDR3 totals 14 residues. The V end lost 7 bases, the J end lost 6 bases, and 18 bases lay between the germline ends. CDR3 protein: CASTSSLGAAEAFF. For the CDR3, the DNA is TGTGCCAGCACCAGTTCTCTGGGTGCCGCTGAAGCTTTCTTT.

Of note for this clonotype: A junction end diverges from the germline sequence, so it may reflect a read error. The chain employs TRBV5-8 and TRBJ1-1; the D gene is possibly TRBD1 (5 bases). The CDR3 loop spans 16 amino acids. Germline loops: CDR1 SGHTS, CDR2 YDEGEE. The CDR3 DNA is TGTGGCAGCAGCACAGGACATATCGAATTGGACACTGAAGCTTTCTTT. It yields the protein CGSSTGHIELDTEAFF. Full variable domain (remainder filled in from reference TRBV5-8 and TRBJ1-1): EAGVTQSPTHLIKTRGQQATLRCSPISGHTSVYWYQQALGLGLQFLLWYDEGEERNRGNFPPRFSGRQFPNYSSELNVNALELEDSALYLCGSSTGHIELDTEAFFGQGTRLTVV.

J is TRBJ2-2 and V is TRBV29-1; 8 positions match TRBD1. V shed 6 bases and J 4 bases; nucleotides not matched to a gene: 4. The CDR3 has 13 amino acids. CDR1 and CDR2 (germline): SQVTM, ANQGSEA. CDR3 in amino acids: CSVVTGATGELFF. CDR3 in DNA: TGCAGCGTAGTGACAGGGGCCACCGGGGAGCTGTTTTTT.

The chain links TRBV7-6 to TRBJ2-3, with D hard to call. CDR1 is SGHVS, CDR2 FNYEAQ, per germline. The CDR3 has 13 amino acids. Trimming left V 0 bases short and J 3 bases short, with 4 bases between. The CDR3 DNA sequence: TGTGCCAGCAGCTTAGCACCGACAGATACGCAGTATTTT. Protein sequence: CASSLAPTDTQYF.

This sequence joins TRBV4-3 and TRBJ2-7, with D tentatively TRBD2 (5 bases). This CDR3 has 13 residues. Trimming took 2 bases from V and 6 from J, leaving 11 bases between them. Germline-derived CDR1 and CDR2 are LGHNA and YSLEER. In nucleotides, the CDR3 is TGCGCCAGCAGCCAAAACCCACGGGGCGAGCAGTACTTC. This translates into CASSQNPRGEQYF.